This T cell receptor beta chain emerged from a study of T cell responses to AZD1222 COVID-19 vaccine. Study-level points and caveats: Clonal diversity may have been underestimated in mostly white British donors.

Germline V lookup: CDR1 SGDLS, CDR2 YYNGEE. V was pared by 4 bases and J by 1 base, with 17 bases between. The CDR3 totals 16 residues. Libraries were prepared by immunoSEQ multiplex PCR; TCRdb keeps only in-frame clonotypes and omits some of them. Of about 35,000 clones listed, 65% to 90% are singletons. Concerning this clone itself: Its antigen remains unknown.

The clonotype comes from an adult in good health. The sequencing here drew on peripheral blood, taken on day 0 of AZD1222 vaccination. The V call is TRBV9, the J call TRBJ1-2; D is possibly TRBD1 (6 bases). CDR3 nucleotides: TGTGCCAGCAGCTCGCCGGACAGATTACTTAACTATGGCTACACCTTC. This gives the protein CASSSPDRLLNYGYTF.